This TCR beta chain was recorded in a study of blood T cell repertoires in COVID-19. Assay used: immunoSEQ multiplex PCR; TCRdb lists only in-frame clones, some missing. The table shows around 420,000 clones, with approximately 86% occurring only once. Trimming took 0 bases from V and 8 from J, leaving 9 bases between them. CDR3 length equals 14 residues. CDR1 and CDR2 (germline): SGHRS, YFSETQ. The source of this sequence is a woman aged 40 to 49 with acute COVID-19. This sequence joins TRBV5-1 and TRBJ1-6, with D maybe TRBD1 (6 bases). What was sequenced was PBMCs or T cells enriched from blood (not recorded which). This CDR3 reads CASSLDRADSPLHF. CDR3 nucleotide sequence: TGCGCCAGCAGCTTGGACAGGGCCGATTCACCCCTCCACTTT.